A selection of T cell receptor beta chains follows, all from one sample in a study of blood T cell repertoires in COVID-19. Data came from immunoSEQ multiplex PCR; TCRdb stores just in-frame clones and leaves some out. This table has about 100,000 clones, around four fifths appearing once. The sample taken for sequencing was peripheral blood. The receptors here all came from a woman in her 70s with acute or convalescent COVID-19. The CDR3 runs from the conserved cysteine through the conserved F or W. Each record gives: D gene, clone size, J gene, V gene, CDR3 length, CDR3 protein, CDR3 DNA. A D gene is named only where the DNA matches it firmly. A clone size is listed for some rows: how often the clone was seen (once, few, many), or a class if it is expanded.

D gene: TRBD1; clone size: .; J gene: TRBJ1-1; V gene: TRBV6-6; CDR3 length: 15; CDR3 protein: CASSYVGQGSGEAFF; CDR3 DNA: TGTGCCAGCAGTTACGTTGGACAGGGGAGCGGTGAAGCTTTCTTT
D gene: .; clone size: .; J gene: TRBJ1-4; V gene: TRBV5-4; CDR3 length: 15; CDR3 protein: CASSTGGTGNEKLFF; CDR3 DNA: TGTGCCAGCAGCACCGGGGGGACGGGTAATGAAAAACTGTTTTTT
D gene: .; clone size: few; J gene: TRBJ1-5; V gene: TRBV12-3/TRBV12-4; CDR3 length: 12; CDR3 protein: CASSPQGQPQHF; CDR3 DNA: TGTGCCAGCAGTCCTCAGGGGCAGCCCCAGCATTTT
D gene: TRBD2; clone size: .; J gene: TRBJ2-1; V gene: TRBV9; CDR3 length: 18; CDR3 protein: CASSTTTSGGPAYNEQFF; CDR3 DNA: TGTGCCAGCAGCACCACGACTAGCGGGGGGCCCGCCTACAATGAGCAGTTCTTC
D gene: .; clone size: .; J gene: TRBJ1-2; V gene: TRBV19; CDR3 length: 13; CDR3 protein: CASSINSPYGYTF; CDR3 DNA: TGTGCCAGTAGTATTAACAGCCCCTATGGCTACACCTTC
D gene: TRBD1; clone size: .; J gene: TRBJ1-1; V gene: TRBV6-5; CDR3 length: 15; CDR3 protein: CASSFRQGLNTEAFF; CDR3 DNA: TGTGCCAGCAGTTTCCGACAGGGGTTGAACACTGAAGCTTTCTTT
D gene: TRBD1; clone size: .; J gene: TRBJ1-1; V gene: TRBV6-1; CDR3 length: 14; CDR3 protein: CASSEVQGAESAFF; CDR3 DNA: TGTGCCAGCAGTGAAGTGCAGGGGGCGGAATCAGCTTTCTTT
D gene: TRBD2; clone size: .; J gene: TRBJ2-3; V gene: TRBV5-1; CDR3 length: 14; CDR3 protein: CASKLRAGGDTQYF; CDR3 DNA: TGCGCCAGCAAGCTCCGGGCGGGGGGAGATACGCAGTATTTT
D gene: .; clone size: .; J gene: TRBJ1-1; V gene: TRBV5-1; CDR3 length: 14; CDR3 protein: CASSLLTANTEAFF; CDR3 DNA: TGCGCCAGCAGCTTACTTACAGCGAACACTGAAGCTTTCTTT
D gene: .; clone size: .; J gene: TRBJ2-5; V gene: TRBV28; CDR3 length: 16; CDR3 protein: CASSIPGLDPGETQYF; CDR3 DNA: TGTGCCAGCAGTATCCCGGGACTCGACCCAGGAGAGACCCAGTACTTC
D gene: .; clone size: .; J gene: TRBJ1-1; V gene: TRBV5-6; CDR3 length: 14; CDR3 protein: CASSAGTMNTEAFF; CDR3 DNA: TGTGCCAGCAGTGCCGGGACAATGAACACTGAAGCTTTCTTT
D gene: TRBD1; clone size: .; J gene: TRBJ2-5; V gene: TRBV19; CDR3 length: 16; CDR3 protein: CASSIDLAAGGETQYF; CDR3 DNA: TGTGCCAGTAGTATAGATTTGGCGGCAGGGGGAGAGACCCAGTACTTC
D gene: TRBD2; clone size: .; J gene: TRBJ2-3; V gene: TRBV27; CDR3 length: 14; CDR3 protein: CASSSGGAGDTQYF; CDR3 DNA: TGTGCCAGCAGTTCCGGGGGGGCCGGAGATACGCAGTATTTT
D gene: TRBD1; clone size: .; J gene: TRBJ1-1; V gene: TRBV7-9; CDR3 length: 17; CDR3 protein: CASSARETGLGGTEAFF; CDR3 DNA: TGTGCCAGCAGCGCCCGCGAGACAGGGCTTGGGGGGACTGAAGCTTTCTTT
D gene: .; clone size: many; J gene: TRBJ2-5; V gene: TRBV19; CDR3 length: 14; CDR3 protein: CASSIGGGRETQYF; CDR3 DNA: TGTGCCAGTAGTATAGGGGGCGGACGAGAGACCCAGTACTTC
D gene: .; clone size: .; J gene: TRBJ1-1; V gene: TRBV6-5; CDR3 length: 12; CDR3 protein: CASGEGFFEAFF; CDR3 DNA: TGTGCCAGCGGGGAGGGGTTCTTTGAAGCTTTCTTT
D gene: .; clone size: .; J gene: TRBJ1-6; V gene: TRBV7-2; CDR3 length: 15; CDR3 protein: CASSPSGRGNSPLHF; CDR3 DNA: TGTGCCAGCAGCCCCTCGGGGAGGGGCAATTCACCCCTCCACTTT
D gene: .; clone size: .; J gene: TRBJ2-1; V gene: TRBV19; CDR3 length: 18; CDR3 protein: CASSIPNPGRKSYNEQFF; CDR3 DNA: TGTGCCAGTAGTATACCCAACCCAGGGCGTAAATCCTACAATGAGCAGTTCTTC
D gene: .; clone size: .; J gene: TRBJ1-1; V gene: TRBV10-3; CDR3 length: 13; CDR3 protein: CAIKTDGNTEAFF; CDR3 DNA: TGTGCCATCAAGACAGACGGGAACACTGAAGCTTTCTTT
D gene: TRBD1; clone size: .; J gene: TRBJ1-5; V gene: TRBV30; CDR3 length: 15; CDR3 protein: CAWSQKQGADQPQHF; CDR3 DNA: TGTGCCTGGAGCCAGAAACAGGGGGCGGATCAGCCCCAGCATTTT
D gene: .; clone size: .; J gene: TRBJ1-6; V gene: TRBV19; CDR3 length: 15; CDR3 protein: CASSFESSYNSPLHF; CDR3 DNA: TGTGCCAGTAGTTTCGAGAGCTCCTATAATTCACCCCTCCACTTT
D gene: .; clone size: .; J gene: TRBJ1-6; V gene: TRBV3-1/TRBV3-2; CDR3 length: 14; CDR3 protein: CASSQVHRESPLHF; CDR3 DNA: TGTGCCAGCAGCCAAGTCCACAGGGAATCACCCCTCCACTTT
D gene: .; clone size: few; J gene: TRBJ1-5; V gene: TRBV19; CDR3 length: 17; CDR3 protein: CASSRYREIYSNQPQHF; CDR3 DNA: TGTGCCAGTAGTAGGTATAGGGAGATTTATAGCAATCAGCCCCAGCATTTT
D gene: TRBD2; clone size: .; J gene: TRBJ2-3; V gene: TRBV10-3; CDR3 length: 14; CDR3 protein: CATLSGPPTDTQYF; CDR3 DNA: TGTGCCACCCTTAGCGGGCCTCCCACAGATACGCAGTATTTT
D gene: TRBD1; clone size: few; J gene: TRBJ2-7; V gene: TRBV10-3; CDR3 length: 14; CDR3 protein: CASSGGQGAYEQYF; CDR3 DNA: TGTGCCAGTAGTGGAGGACAGGGGGCCTACGAGCAGTACTTC
D gene: TRBD1; clone size: .; J gene: TRBJ2-2; V gene: TRBV3-1/TRBV3-2; CDR3 length: 15; CDR3 protein: CASSASTGADGELFF; CDR3 DNA: TGTGCCAGCAGCGCGTCGACAGGGGCGGACGGGGAGCTGTTTTTT
D gene: .; clone size: few; J gene: TRBJ2-5; V gene: TRBV12-5; CDR3 length: 16; CDR3 protein: CASGWSPRQGAETQYF; CDR3 DNA: TGTGCTAGTGGTTGGAGCCCGAGGCAGGGTGCAGAGACCCAGTACTTC
D gene: .; clone size: .; J gene: TRBJ1-5; V gene: TRBV7-9; CDR3 length: 15; CDR3 protein: CASSLEGYSNQPQHF; CDR3 DNA: TGTGCCAGCAGCTTGGAGGGGTATAGCAATCAGCCCCAGCATTTT
D gene: .; clone size: once; J gene: TRBJ2-3; V gene: TRBV2; CDR3 length: 17; CDR3 protein: CASSPRGSGLDTDTQYF; CDR3 DNA: TGTGCCAGCAGCCCTCGTGGTAGCGGATTAGACACAGATACGCAGTATTTT
D gene: TRBD2; clone size: .; J gene: TRBJ2-3; V gene: TRBV18; CDR3 length: 16; CDR3 protein: CASSPLAGGEIDTQYF; CDR3 DNA: TGTGCCAGCTCACCATTAGCGGGGGGCGAGATAGATACGCAGTATTTT
D gene: .; clone size: few; J gene: TRBJ1-1; V gene: TRBV14; CDR3 length: 13; CDR3 protein: CASSQVPGREAFF; CDR3 DNA: TGTGCCAGCAGCCAAGTTCCGGGGAGAGAAGCTTTCTTT
D gene: .; clone size: .; J gene: TRBJ2-5; V gene: TRBV28; CDR3 length: 14; CDR3 protein: CASRTAGFQETQYF; CDR3 DNA: TGTGCCAGCAGGACCGCGGGATTCCAAGAGACCCAGTACTTC
D gene: .; clone size: .; J gene: TRBJ1-1; V gene: TRBV7-3; CDR3 length: 13; CDR3 protein: CASSSTGATEAFF; CDR3 DNA: TGTGCCAGCAGCTCAACGGGGGCCACTGAAGCTTTCTTT
D gene: .; clone size: .; J gene: TRBJ1-3; V gene: TRBV5-1; CDR3 length: 15; CDR3 protein: CASSLVAGDGNTIYF; CDR3 DNA: TGCGCCAGCAGCTTGGTCGCAGGGGACGGAAACACCATATATTTT
D gene: .; clone size: .; J gene: TRBJ1-1; V gene: TRBV7-8; CDR3 length: 16; CDR3 protein: CASSRLIGQTNTEAFF; CDR3 DNA: TGTGCCAGCAGCCGCCTAATAGGACAGACGAACACTGAAGCTTTCTTT